In its sample, the clone carrying this T cell receptor beta chain was seen once. Its antigen is currently unknown. The source of the sample is a study of cytomegalovirus exposure and HLA in healthy donors. In the PCR, 60 Vbeta and 13 Jbeta primers were used. Assay used: immunoSEQ multiplex PCR; TCRdb lists only in-frame clones, some missing. The table has a few hundred thousand clones, approximately 79% seen once; the top ten hold 1.5% to 2%. This CDR3 is 16 amino acids long. V shed 1 base, J shed 6 bases, and the junction held 10 bases outside the gene matches. Germline V gives CDR1 SGHTA, CDR2 FQGTGA. Study-level results: Cytomegalovirus association was listed for 170 or so TCR beta chains. Highly shared sequence variants in one cluster were likely a sequencing artifact. When analyzed later, a missense DCLRE1C variant was found to be linked to TCR beta V- and J-gene trimming. As a later analysis revealed, the rate of TCR association differed by HLA locus, with DRB1 most and HLA-C fewest.

Material: PBMCs. The source is a man in his late teens or twenties in good health and CMV-seronegative. This sequence joins TRBV7-3 and TRBJ2-7; 9 nucleotides line up with TRBD1. The CDR3 coding sequence is TGTGCCAGCAGCTTAAAGACCCCGGACAGGGGAGGCGAGCAGTACTTC. It yields the protein CASSLKTPDRGGEQYF. Looking up the rest from reference TRBV7-3 and TRBJ2-7 gives the full variable domain: GAGVSQTPSNKVTEKGKYVELRCDPISGHTALYWYRQSLGQGPEFLIYFQGTGAADDSGLPNDRFFAVRPEGSVSTLKIQRTERGDSAVYLCASSLKTPDRGGEQYFGPGTRLTVT.